This is a list of T cell receptor beta chains from one sample in a study of CD8 T cell repertoires and HIV-1 epitope variants. These receptors are not linked to any known antigen. Data came from immunoSEQ multiplex PCR; TCRdb stores just in-frame clones and leaves some out. The sample carries roughly 4,900 clones, less than 75% recorded once. The specimen sequenced was cultured CD8+ T cells derived from PBMCs. Receptors originate from a male donor with HIV. CDR3s include the opening cysteine and the closing phenylalanine or tryptophan. D genes are given only for firm matches. Part of the rows lack a size; the others show once, few, many or a class for expanded clones.

>TRBJ2-1|-|-|TRBV4-3
CASSQAPLPLDLDEQFF
TGCGCCAGCAGCCAAGCCCCCCTACCACTAGATCTAGATGAGCAGTTCTTC
>TRBJ2-1|TRBD2|-|TRBV19
CASTMGAGGRNEQFF
TGTGCCAGTACAATGGGAGCGGGAGGGCGGAATGAGCAGTTCTTC
>TRBJ1-1|-|-|TRBV7-2
CASSQGPAAEAFF
TGTGCCAGCAGCCAGGGGCCAGCTGCTGAAGCTTTCTTT
>TRBJ1-2|-|large|TRBV28
CASSLMPLDYNYGYTF
TGTGCCAGCAGTCTCATGCCCCTGGACTATAACTATGGCTACACCTTC
>TRBJ2-1|TRBD2|-|TRBV25-1
CASIPREGSSYNEQFF
TGTGCCAGCATACCCAGGGAGGGGAGCTCCTACAATGAGCAGTTCTTC
>TRBJ2-1|TRBD2|-|TRBV7-2
CASSLDGTSGGSEQFF
TGTGCCAGCAGCTTAGATGGGACTAGCGGGGGTAGTGAGCAGTTCTTC
>TRBJ1-6|TRBD1|-|TRBV6-5
CASSSGQGISPLHF
TGTGCCAGCAGTTCCGGACAGGGAATTTCACCCCTCCACTTT
>TRBJ2-1|-|-|TRBV27
CASSLGDSYNEQFF
TGTGCCAGCAGTTTAGGGGACTCGTACAATGAGCAGTTCTTC
>TRBJ1-2|-|-|TRBV4-2
CASSQEAGMTPNYGYTF
TGTGCCAGCAGCCAAGAGGCAGGCATGACCCCAAACTATGGCTACACCTTC
>TRBJ1-2|TRBD1|few|TRBV4-3
CASSHVTGDYGYTF
TGCGCCAGCAGCCATGTCACAGGGGATTATGGCTACACCTTC
>TRBJ2-7|TRBD2|few|TRBV28
CASSALAGVHEQYF
TGTGCCAGCAGTGCCCTAGCGGGAGTTCATGAGCAGTACTTC
>TRBJ1-1|-|-|TRBV4-1
CASSQDLAGAQNTEAFF
TGCGCCAGCAGCCAAGATCTTGCGGGGGCGCAGAACACTGAAGCTTTCTTT
>TRBJ2-6|-|-|TRBV7-8
CASSAEDKAGANVLTF
TGTGCCAGCAGTGCCGAAGACAAGGCTGGGGCCAACGTCCTGACTTTC
>TRBJ2-5|-|-|TRBV7-9
CASSRYQETQYF
TGTGCCAGCAGCCGGTACCAAGAGACCCAGTACTTC
>TRBJ2-1|-|-|TRBV7-9
CASSPLWNEQFF
TGTGCCAGCAGCCCCCTCTGGAATGAGCAGTTCTTC
>TRBJ2-1|TRBD2|-|TRBV2
CASSNSGMNDEQFF
TGTGCCAGCAGCAATAGCGGGATGAACGATGAGCAGTTCTTC
>TRBJ2-2|TRBD1|-|TRBV4-3
CASSGTGVTGELFF
TGCGCCAGCTCCGGGACAGGGGTTACCGGGGAGCTGTTTTTT
>TRBJ2-2|-|-|TRBV6-1
CASSSDSTGELFF
TGTGCCAGCAGCTCGGACAGCACCGGGGAGCTGTTTTTT
>TRBJ1-1|TRBD1|-|TRBV19
CASSIDQRQGNTEAFF
TGTGCCAGTAGTATAGATCAGAGACAGGGGAATACTGAAGCTTTCTTT
>TRBJ1-2|-|-|TRBV13
CASSFADSFYGYTF
TGTGCCAGCAGCTTCGCGGACAGCTTCTATGGCTACACCTTC